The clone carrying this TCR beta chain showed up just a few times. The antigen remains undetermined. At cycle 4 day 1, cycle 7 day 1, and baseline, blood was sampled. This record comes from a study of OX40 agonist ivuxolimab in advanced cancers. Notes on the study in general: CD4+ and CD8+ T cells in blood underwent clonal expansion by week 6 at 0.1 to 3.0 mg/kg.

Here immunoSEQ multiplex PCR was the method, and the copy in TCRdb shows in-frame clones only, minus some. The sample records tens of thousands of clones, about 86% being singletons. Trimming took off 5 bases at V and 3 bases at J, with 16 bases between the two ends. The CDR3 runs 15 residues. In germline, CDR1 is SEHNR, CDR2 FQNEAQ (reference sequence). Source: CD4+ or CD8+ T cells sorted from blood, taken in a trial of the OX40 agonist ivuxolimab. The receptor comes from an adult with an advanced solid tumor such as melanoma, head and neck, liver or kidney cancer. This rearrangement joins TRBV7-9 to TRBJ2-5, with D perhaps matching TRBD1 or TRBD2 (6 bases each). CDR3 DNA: TGTGCCAGCAGCCCCCCCGGGGGCGACGAAGAGACCCAGTACTTC. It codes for CASSPPGGDEETQYF.